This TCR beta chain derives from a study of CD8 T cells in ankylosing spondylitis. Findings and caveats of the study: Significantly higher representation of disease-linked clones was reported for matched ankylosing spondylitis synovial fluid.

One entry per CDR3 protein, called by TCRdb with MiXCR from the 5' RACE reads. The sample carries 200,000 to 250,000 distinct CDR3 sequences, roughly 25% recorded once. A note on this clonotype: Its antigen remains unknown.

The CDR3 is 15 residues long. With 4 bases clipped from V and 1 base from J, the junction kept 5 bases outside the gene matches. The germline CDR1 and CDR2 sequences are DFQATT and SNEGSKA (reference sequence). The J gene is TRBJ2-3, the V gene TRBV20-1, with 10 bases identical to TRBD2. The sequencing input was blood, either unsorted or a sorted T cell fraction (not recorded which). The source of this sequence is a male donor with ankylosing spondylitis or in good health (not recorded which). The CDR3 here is CSAISGTSGTDTQYF. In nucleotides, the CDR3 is TGCAGTGCTATATCAGGGACTAGCGGCACAGATACGCAGTATTTT.